Listed below are T cell receptor beta chains from one sample, sequenced in a study of molecular identifiers for immune sequencing clone quantification. TCRdb re-derived calls from the PCR reads in MiXCR, one entry per CDR3 protein. The table shows 50,000 to 70,000 distinct CDR3 sequences, with about a fifth occurring only once. The specimen was naive CD8+ T cells from blood, with Jurkat cell RNA spiked in. The receptor source for this set is a human donor in good health. Some libraries in this study had Jurkat cell RNA spiked in. Both conserved end residues are part of each CDR3. Fields, in order: V gene, J gene, CDR3 protein.

TRBV27,TRBJ2-1,CASSPDRPTYNEQFF
TRBV27,TRBJ2-7,CASRAGSEQYF
TRBV29-1,TRBJ2-4,CSVELATKNIQYF
TRBV11-2,TRBJ2-1,CASGLGNEQFF
TRBV4-3,TRBJ2-1,CASSQDLLGLAVYNEQFF
TRBV11-2,TRBJ2-3,CASSPGGGWDTQYF
TRBV6-1,TRBJ1-5,CASSEVGQPSNQPQHF
TRBV10-1,TRBJ2-7,CASSEDAGGPYEQYF
TRBV27,TRBJ1-5,CASRDSNSNQPQRF
TRBV27,TRBJ2-1,CASSLSTLAGLSIREQFF
TRBV14,TRBJ2-7,CASSQRRDTYEQYF
TRBV5-5,TRBJ1-6,CASSFEGLNNSPLHF
TRBV28,TRBJ1-5,CASNSNQPQHF
TRBV10-3,TRBJ1-2,CAISEFGQGAMDGYTF
TRBV27,TRBJ2-7,CASSLSGGGLFEQYF
TRBV18,TRBJ2-7,CASSPRGGGGGEQYF
TRBV29-1,TRBJ2-7,CSAGDLYEQYF
TRBV29-1,TRBJ1-2,CSVHGIFF
TRBV7-9,TRBJ1-4,CASSAGTNEKLFF
TRBV29-1,TRBJ1-2,CSAPETNYGYTF
TRBV7-9,TRBJ2-7,CASSLPWGGPSSYEQYF
TRBV7-3,TRBJ2-3,CASSLLWADTQYF
TRBV11-3,TRBJ2-3,CASSLASGSTDTQYF
TRBV30,TRBJ2-7,CAWSLPGLLGSYEQYF
TRBV12-3/TRBV12-4,TRBJ2-2,CASSSGGRVAGELFF
TRBV29-1,TRBJ2-1,CSVWTSENNEQFF
TRBV4-1,TRBJ2-2,CASSQVQGGTRALFF
TRBV7-9,TRBJ2-5,CASSPTSVVETQYF